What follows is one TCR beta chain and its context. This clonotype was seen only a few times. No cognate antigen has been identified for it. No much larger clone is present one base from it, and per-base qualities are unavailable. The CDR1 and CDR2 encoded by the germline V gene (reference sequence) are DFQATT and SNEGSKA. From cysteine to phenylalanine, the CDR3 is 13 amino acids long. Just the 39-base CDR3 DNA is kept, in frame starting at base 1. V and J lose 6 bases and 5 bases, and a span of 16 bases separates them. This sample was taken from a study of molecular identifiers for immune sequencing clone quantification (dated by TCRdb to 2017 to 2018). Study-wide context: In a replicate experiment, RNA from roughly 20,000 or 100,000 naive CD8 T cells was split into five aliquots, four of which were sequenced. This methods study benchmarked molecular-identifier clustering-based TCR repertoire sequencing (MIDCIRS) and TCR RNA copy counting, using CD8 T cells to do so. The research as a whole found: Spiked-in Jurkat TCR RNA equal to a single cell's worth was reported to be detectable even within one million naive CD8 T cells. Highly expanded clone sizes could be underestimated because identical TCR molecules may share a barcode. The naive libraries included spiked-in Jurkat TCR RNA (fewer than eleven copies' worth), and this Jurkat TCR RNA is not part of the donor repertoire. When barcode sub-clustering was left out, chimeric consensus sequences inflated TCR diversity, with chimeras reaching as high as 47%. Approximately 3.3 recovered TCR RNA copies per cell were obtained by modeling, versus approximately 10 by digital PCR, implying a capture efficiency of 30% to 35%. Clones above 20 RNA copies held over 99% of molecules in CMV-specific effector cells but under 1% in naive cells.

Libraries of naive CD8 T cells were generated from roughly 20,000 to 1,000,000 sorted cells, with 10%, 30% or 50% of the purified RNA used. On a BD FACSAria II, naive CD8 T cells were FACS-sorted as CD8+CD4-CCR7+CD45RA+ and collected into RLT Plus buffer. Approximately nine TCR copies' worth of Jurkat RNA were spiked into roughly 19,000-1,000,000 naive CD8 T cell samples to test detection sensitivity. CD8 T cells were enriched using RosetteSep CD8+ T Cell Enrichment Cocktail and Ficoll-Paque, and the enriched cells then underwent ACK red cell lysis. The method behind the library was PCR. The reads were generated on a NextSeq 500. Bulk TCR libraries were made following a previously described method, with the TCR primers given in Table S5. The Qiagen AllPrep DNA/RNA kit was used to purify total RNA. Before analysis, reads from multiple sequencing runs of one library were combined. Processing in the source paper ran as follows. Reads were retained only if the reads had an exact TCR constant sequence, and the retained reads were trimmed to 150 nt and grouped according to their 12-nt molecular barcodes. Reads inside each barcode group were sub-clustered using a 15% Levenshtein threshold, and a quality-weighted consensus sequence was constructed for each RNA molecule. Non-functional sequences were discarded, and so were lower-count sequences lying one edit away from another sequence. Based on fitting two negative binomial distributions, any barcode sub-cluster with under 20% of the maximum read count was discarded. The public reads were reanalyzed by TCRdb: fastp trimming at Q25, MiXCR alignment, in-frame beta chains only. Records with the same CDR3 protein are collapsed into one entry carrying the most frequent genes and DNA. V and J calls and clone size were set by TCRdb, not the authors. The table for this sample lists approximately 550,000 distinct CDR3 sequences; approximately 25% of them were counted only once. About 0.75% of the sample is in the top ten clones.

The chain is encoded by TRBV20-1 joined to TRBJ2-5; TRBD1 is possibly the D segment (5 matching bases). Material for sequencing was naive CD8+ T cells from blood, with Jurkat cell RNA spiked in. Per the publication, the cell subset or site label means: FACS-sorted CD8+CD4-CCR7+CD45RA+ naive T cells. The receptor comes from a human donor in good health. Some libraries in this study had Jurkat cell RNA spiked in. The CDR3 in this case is CSASDSPGETQYF. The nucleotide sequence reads TGCAGTGCATCTGACAGCCCTGGGGAGACCCAGTACTTC.